This T cell receptor (beta chain) was recovered during a study of patients and donors after allogeneic stem cell transplantation. V was pared by 7 bases and J by 9 bases, with 15 bases between. The CDR3 has 12 amino acids. Germline V lookup: CDR1 SQVTM, CDR2 ANQGSEA. One entry per CDR3 protein, called by TCRdb with MiXCR from the RT-PCR reads. Of 900,000 to 1,000,000 distinct CDR3 sequences detected, roughly 18% appear once; the ten largest clones hold under 6.5%. The chain uses TRBV29-1 and TRBJ2-2; D is ambiguous. What was sequenced was blood, either unsorted or a sorted T cell fraction (not recorded which). The receptor comes from a human donor who was either an allogeneic HSCT recipient or a stem cell or donor lymphocyte infusion donor (not recorded which). It is not recorded whose cells these are; they may come from a transplant donor. DNA of the CDR3: TGCAGCGCCAGAGAGGTTACCCGGGAGCTGTTTTTT. It codes for CSAREVTRELFF.